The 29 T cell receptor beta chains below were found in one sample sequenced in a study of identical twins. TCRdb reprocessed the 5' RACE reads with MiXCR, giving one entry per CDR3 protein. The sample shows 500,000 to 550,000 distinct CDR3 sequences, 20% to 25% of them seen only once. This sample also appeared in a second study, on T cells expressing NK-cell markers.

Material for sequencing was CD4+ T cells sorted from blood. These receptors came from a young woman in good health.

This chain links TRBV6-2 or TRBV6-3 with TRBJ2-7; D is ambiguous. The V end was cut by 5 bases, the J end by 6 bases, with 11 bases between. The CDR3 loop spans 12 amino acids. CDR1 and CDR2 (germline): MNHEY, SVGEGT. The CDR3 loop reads CASSPSGFEQYF. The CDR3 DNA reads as TGTGCCAGCAGTCCGTCTGGGTTCGAGCAGTACTTC.

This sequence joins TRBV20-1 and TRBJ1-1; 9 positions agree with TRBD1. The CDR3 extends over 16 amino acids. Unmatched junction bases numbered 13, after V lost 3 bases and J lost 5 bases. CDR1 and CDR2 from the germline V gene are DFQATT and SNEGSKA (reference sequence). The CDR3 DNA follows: TGCAGTGCTAGTAGGTACAGGGGGCGTCTGGAGACTGAAGCTTTCTTT. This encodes CSASRYRGRLETEAFF.

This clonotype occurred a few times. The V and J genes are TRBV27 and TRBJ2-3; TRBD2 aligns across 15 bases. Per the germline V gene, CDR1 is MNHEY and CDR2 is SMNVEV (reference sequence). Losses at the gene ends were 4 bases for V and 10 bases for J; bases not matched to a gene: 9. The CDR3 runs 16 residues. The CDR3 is CASSSRTSGGVYAQYF. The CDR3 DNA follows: TGTGCCAGCAGTTCCCGGACTAGCGGGGGGGTGTACGCGCAGTATTTT.

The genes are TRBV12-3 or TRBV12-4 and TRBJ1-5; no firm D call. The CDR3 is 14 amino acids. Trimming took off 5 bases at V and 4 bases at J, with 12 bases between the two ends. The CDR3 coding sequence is TGTGCCAGCAGTCACGGGGTTGGGAATCAGCCCCAGCATTTT. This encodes CASSHGVGNQPQHF.

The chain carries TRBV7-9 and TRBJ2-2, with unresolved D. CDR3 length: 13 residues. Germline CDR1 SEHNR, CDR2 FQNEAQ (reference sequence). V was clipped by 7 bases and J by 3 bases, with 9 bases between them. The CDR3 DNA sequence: TGTGCCAGCACCCCTATCGACACCGGGGAGCTGTTTTTT. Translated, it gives CASTPIDTGELFF.

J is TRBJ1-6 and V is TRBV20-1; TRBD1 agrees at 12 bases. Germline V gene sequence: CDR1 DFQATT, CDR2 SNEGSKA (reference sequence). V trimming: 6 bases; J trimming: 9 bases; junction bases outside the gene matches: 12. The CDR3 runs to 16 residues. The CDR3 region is CSALGDRGRTVSPLHF. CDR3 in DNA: TGCAGTGCCTTGGGGGACAGGGGGCGTACGGTTTCACCCCTCCACTTT.

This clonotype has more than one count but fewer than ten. The CDR3 sequence is CSASRGAQNTEAFF. CDR3 sequence (DNA): TGCAGTGCTAGTAGGGGGGCGCAGAACACTGAAGCTTTCTTT. This chain links TRBV20-1 with TRBJ1-1; the D gene is possibly TRBD1 (6 bases). There are 14 residues in the CDR3. With 3 bases removed from V and 1 base from J, the gap between germline ends came to 12 bases. Germline V gene lookup returns CDR1 DFQATT and CDR2 SNEGSKA (reference sequence).

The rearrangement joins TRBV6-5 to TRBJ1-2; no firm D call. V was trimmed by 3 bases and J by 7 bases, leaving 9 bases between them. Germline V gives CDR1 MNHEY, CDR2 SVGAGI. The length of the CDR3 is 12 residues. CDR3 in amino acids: CASSYFGSGYTF. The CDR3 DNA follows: TGTGCCAGCAGTTATTTTGGGAGTGGCTACACCTTC.

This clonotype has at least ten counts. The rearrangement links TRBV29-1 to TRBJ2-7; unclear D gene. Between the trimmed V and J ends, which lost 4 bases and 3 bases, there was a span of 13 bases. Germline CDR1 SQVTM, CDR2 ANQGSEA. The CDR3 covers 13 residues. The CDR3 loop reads CSVVARKDYEQYF. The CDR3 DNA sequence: TGCAGCGTTGTAGCACGGAAAGACTACGAGCAGTACTTC.

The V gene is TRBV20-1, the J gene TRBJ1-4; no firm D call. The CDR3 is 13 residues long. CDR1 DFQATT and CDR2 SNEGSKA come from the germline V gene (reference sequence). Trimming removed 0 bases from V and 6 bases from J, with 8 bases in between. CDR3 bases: TGCAGTGCTAGAGAGTCGAAAGATGAAAAACTGTTTTTT. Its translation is CSARESKDEKLFF.

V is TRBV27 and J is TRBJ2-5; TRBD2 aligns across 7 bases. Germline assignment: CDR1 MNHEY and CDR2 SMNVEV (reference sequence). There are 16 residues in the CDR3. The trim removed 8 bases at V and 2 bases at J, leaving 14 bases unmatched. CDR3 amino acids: CASGRRGWGLQETQYF. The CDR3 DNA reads TGTGCCAGCGGAAGGCGGGGGTGGGGGTTACAAGAGACCCAGTACTTC.

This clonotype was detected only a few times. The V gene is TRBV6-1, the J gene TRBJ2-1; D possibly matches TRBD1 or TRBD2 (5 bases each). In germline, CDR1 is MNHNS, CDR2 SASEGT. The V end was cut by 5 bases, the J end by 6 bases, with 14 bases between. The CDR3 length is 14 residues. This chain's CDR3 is CASSRPGRLNEQFF. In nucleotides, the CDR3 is TGTGCCAGCAGTCGACCGGGACGGCTCAATGAGCAGTTCTTC.

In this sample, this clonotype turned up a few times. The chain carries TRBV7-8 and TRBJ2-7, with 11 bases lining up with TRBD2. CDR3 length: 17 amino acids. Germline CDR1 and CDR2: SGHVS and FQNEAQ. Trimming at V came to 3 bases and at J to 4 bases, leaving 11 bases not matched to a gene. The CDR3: CASSFPAGLAGGYEQYF. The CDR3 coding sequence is TGTGCCAGCAGCTTCCCCGCAGGGCTAGCGGGAGGTTACGAGCAGTACTTC.

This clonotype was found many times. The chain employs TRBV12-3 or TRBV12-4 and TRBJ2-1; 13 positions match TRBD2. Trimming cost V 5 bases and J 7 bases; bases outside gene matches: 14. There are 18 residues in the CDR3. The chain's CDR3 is CASSLIPVTSGRINEQFF. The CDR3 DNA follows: TGTGCCAGCAGTCTAATCCCCGTGACTAGCGGGAGGATAAATGAGCAGTTCTTC.

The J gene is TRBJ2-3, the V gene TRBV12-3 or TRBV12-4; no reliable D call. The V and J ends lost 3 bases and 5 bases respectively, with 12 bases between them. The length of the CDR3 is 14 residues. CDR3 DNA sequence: TGTGCCAGCAGTTTGTCGAGTTCCGGAGATACGCAGTATTTT. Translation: CASSLSSSGDTQYF.

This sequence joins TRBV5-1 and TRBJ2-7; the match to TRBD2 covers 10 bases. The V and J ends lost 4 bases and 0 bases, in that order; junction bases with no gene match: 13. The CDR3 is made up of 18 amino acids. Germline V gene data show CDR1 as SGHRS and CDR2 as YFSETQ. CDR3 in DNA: TGCGCCAGCAGCGTAGGACTAGCGGAGGCTTTCAGCTCCTACGAGCAGTACTTC. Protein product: CASSVGLAEAFSSYEQYF.

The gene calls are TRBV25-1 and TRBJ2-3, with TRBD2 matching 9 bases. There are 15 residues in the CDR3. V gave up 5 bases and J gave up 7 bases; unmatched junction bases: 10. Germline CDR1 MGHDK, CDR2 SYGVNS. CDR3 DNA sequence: TGTGCCAGCAGTTTAGCGGGGGACTCTTCTCATACGCAGTATTTT. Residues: CASSLAGDSSHTQYF. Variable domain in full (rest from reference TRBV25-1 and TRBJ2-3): EADIYQTPRYLVIGTGKKITLECSQTMGHDKMYWYQQDPGMELHLIHYSYGVNSTEKGDLSSESTVSRIRTEHFPLTLESARPSHTSQYLCASSLAGDSSHTQYFGPGTRLTVL.

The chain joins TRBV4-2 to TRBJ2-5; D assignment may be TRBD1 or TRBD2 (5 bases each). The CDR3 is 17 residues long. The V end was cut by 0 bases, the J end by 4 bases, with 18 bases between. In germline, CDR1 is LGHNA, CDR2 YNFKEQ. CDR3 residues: CASSQDRVGQGRETQYF. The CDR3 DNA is TGTGCCAGCAGCCAAGATCGGGTAGGCCAGGGACGAGAGACCCAGTACTTC.

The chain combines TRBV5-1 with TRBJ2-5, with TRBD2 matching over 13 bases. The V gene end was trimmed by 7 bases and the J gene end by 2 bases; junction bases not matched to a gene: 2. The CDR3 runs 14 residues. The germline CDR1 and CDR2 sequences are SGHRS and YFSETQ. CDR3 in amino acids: CASRTSGGQETQYF. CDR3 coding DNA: TGCGCCAGCCGGACTAGCGGGGGACAAGAGACCCAGTACTTC.

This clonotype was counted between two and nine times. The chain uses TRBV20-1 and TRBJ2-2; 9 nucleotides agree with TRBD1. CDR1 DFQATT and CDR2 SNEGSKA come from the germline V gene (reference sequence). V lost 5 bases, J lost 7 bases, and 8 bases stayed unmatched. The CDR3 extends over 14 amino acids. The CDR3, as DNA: TGCAGTGCTTACAGGGGGCCCTCTGACGGGGAGCTGTTTTTT. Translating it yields CSAYRGPSDGELFF.

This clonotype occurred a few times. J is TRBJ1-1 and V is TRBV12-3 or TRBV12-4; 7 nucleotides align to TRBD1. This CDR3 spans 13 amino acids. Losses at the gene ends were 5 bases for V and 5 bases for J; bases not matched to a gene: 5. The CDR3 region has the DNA TGTGCCAGCAGTCGACAGGGTTGGACTGAAGCTTTCTTT. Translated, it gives CASSRQGWTEAFF.

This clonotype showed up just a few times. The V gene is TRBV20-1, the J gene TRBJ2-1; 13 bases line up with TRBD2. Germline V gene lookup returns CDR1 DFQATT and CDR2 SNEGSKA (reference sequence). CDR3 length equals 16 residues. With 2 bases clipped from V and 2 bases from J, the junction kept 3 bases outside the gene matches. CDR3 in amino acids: CSARPTSGGAYNEQFF. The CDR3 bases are TGCAGTGCTAGACCTACTAGCGGGGGGGCCTACAATGAGCAGTTCTTC.

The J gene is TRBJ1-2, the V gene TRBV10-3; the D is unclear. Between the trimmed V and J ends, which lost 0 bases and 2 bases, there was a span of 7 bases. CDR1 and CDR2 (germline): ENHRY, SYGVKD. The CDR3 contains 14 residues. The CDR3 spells CAISESGGNYGYTF. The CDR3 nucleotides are TGTGCCATCAGTGAGTCTGGAGGGAACTATGGCTACACCTTC.

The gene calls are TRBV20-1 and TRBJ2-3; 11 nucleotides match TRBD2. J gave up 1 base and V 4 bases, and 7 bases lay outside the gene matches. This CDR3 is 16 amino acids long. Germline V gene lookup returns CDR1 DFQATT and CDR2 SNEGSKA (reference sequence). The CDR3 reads CSATPWGLAGTDTQYF. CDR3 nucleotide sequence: TGCAGTGCTACCCCTTGGGGACTAGCGGGCACAGATACGCAGTATTTT.

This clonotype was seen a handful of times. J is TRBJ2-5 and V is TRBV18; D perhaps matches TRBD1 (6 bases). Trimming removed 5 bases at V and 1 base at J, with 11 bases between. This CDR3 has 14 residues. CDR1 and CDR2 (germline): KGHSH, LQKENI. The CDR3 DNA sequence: TGTGCCAGCTCAAGACAGGCCCGCCAAGAGACCCAGTACTTC. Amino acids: CASSRQARQETQYF.

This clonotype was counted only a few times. The CDR3 loop reads CASSLVAGSGANVLTF. CDR3 nucleotide sequence: TGCGCCAGCAGCTTGGTGGCAGGGTCTGGGGCCAACGTCCTGACTTTC. V gene TRBV5-1 combines with J gene TRBJ2-6, with D perhaps TRBD1 (5 bases). Germline-derived CDR1 and CDR2 are SGHRS and YFSETQ. Between the trimmed V and J ends, which lost 0 bases and 1 base, there was a span of 8 bases. There are 16 residues in the CDR3.

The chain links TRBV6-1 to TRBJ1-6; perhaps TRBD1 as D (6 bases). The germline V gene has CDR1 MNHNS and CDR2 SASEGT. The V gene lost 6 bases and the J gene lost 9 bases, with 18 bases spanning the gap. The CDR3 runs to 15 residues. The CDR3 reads CASSDAGVRGSPLHF. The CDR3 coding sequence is TGTGCCAGCAGCGACGCAGGGGTTAGGGGTTCACCCCTCCACTTT.

The CDR3 DNA reads as TGTGCCAGCAGTGAAAGAGGAAGTACTGAAGCTTTCTTT. This gives the protein CASSERGSTEAFF. The genes are TRBV6-1 and TRBJ1-1; unclear D gene. The CDR3 length is 13 residues. Trimming pared 2 bases from V and 5 bases from J, leaving 9 bases between. The germline gives CDR1 MNHNS, CDR2 SASEGT.

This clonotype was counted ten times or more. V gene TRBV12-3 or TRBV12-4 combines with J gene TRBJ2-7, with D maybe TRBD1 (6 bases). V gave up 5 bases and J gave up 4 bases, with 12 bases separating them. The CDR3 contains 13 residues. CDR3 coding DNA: TGTGCCAGCAGTCGACAGACAGGATACGAGCAGTACTTC. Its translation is CASSRQTGYEQYF.